Below are 22 T cell receptor beta chains sequenced from a single sample in a study of T cells in localized non-small cell lung cancer. Clones were sequenced by immunoSEQ multiplex PCR, and TCRdb holds only the in-frame ones, with some missing. The sample yields about 31,000 clones, roughly 90% seen once. The material sequenced was peripheral blood mononuclear cells, taken before any cancer treatment. All receptors come from a woman aged 35-75 years with stage III lung adenocarcinoma.

V usage is TRBV4-2 and J usage is TRBJ2-7; D may be TRBD2 (6 bases). CDR3 length: 15 amino acids. The germline CDR1 and CDR2 sequences are LGHNA and YNFKEQ. Trimming removed 5 bases from V and 0 bases from J, with 14 bases in between. The DNA for the CDR3 is TGTGCCAGCAGCTTAAGGGACTCCGGCTCCTACGAGCAGTACTTC. Its translation is CASSLRDSGSYEQYF.

CDR3 in amino acids: CASGPVGQDTPLHF. The CDR3 DNA is TGTGCTAGTGGTCCGGTGGGACAGGATACACCCCTCCACTTT. The J gene is TRBJ1-6, the V gene TRBV12-5, with TRBD1 identical over 8 bases. Germline V lookup: CDR1 LGHNT, CDR2 FRNRAP. Trimming at V came to 5 bases and at J to 11 bases, leaving 8 bases not matched to a gene. The CDR3 sequence is 14 residues long.

V is TRBV27 and J is TRBJ1-1; 8 bases are a match to TRBD1. Looked up from germline, CDR1 is MNHEY and CDR2 is SMNVEV (reference sequence). This CDR3 region has 19 residues. V lost 4 bases, J lost 3 bases, and 19 bases stayed unmatched. For the CDR3, the DNA is TGTGCCAGCAGTTCCTCCCAAACAGGGGGTTCATTTCGGGACACTGAAGCTTTCTTT. It codes for CASSSSQTGGSFRDTEAFF.

The chain is built from TRBV9 and TRBJ2-1, with 12 bases identical to TRBD2. Germline values: CDR1 SGDLS, CDR2 YYNGEE. The J segment lost 0 bases and the V segment lost 1 base, leaving 8 bases of the junction unmatched. There are 19 residues in the CDR3. In nucleotides, the CDR3 is TGTGCCAGCAGCGTATCTAGACTAGCGGGGGCAAGCTCCTACAATGAGCAGTTCTTC. Encoded protein: CASSVSRLAGASSYNEQFF.

This clone showed up just a few times. The chain joins TRBV9 to TRBJ1-1; 8 nucleotides match TRBD1. The CDR3 sequence is 15 residues long. The V gene end was trimmed by 0 bases and the J gene end by 5 bases; junction bases not matched to a gene: 6. Germline-derived CDR1 and CDR2 are SGDLS and YYNGEE. CDR3 residues: CASSVAPGGGTEAFF. CDR3 DNA: TGTGCCAGCAGCGTAGCCCCAGGGGGCGGGACTGAAGCTTTCTTT.

The J gene is TRBJ2-1, the V gene TRBV4-3; the match to TRBD2 covers 12 bases. This CDR3 is built from 16 residues. From germline, CDR1 is LGHNA and CDR2 YSLEER. V gave up 4 bases and J gave up 6 bases; unmatched junction bases: 7. The CDR3 DNA sequence: TGCGCCAGCAGCCTTAGGACTAGCGGGGCCTCCAATGAGCAGTTCTTC. Its translation: CASSLRTSGASNEQFF.

The V gene is TRBV29-1, the J gene TRBJ2-7; 8 bases match TRBD2. The CDR3 is made up of 17 amino acids. Germline-derived CDR1 and CDR2 are SQVTM and ANQGSEA. The V gene end was trimmed by 0 bases and the J gene end by 6 bases; junction bases not matched to a gene: 16. The CDR3 coding sequence is TGCAGCGTTGAAGAATCGCTGAAGGGAGCGGGAGTAAGCGAGCAGTACTTC. It translates to CSVEESLKGAGVSEQYF.

V usage is TRBV6-1 and J usage is TRBJ2-3; D may correspond to TRBD1 or TRBD2 (5 bases each). The CDR3 covers 14 residues. Looked up from germline, CDR1 is MNHNS and CDR2 is SASEGT. With 3 bases removed from V and 8 bases from J, the gap between germline ends came to 15 bases. The CDR3 bases are TGTGCCAGCAGTGAGGCAGGGAGAAGTGGTACGCAGTATTTT. Translating it yields CASSEAGRSGTQYF.

The V and J genes are TRBV5-1 and TRBJ2-7; no clear D. V was clipped by 2 bases and J by 4 bases, with 13 bases between them. The CDR3 spans 14 residues. Per the germline V gene, CDR1 is SGHRS and CDR2 is YFSETQ. As DNA, the CDR3 is TGCGCCAGCAGCTTCGACCGGTCTAGGTACGAGCAGTACTTC. The encoded protein is CASSFDRSRYEQYF.

The rearrangement links TRBV4-3 to TRBJ2-1, with a weak D call TRBD2 (6 bases). Germline assignment: CDR1 LGHNA and CDR2 YSLEER. The germline V and J ends were trimmed by 1 base and 5 bases, with 15 bases remaining between them. The CDR3 runs 16 residues. For the CDR3, the DNA is TGCGCCAGCAGCCAAGCGGGGCGGGAAATCCACAATGAGCAGTTCTTC. Translating gives CASSQAGREIHNEQFF.

This chain connects TRBV18 to TRBJ2-1; 7 nucleotides align to TRBD1. The germline V gene encodes CDR1 KGHSH and CDR2 LQKENI. Germline trimming cut 6 bases from V and 2 bases from J; bases unmatched to any gene: 7. The CDR3 is 15 residues long. The CDR3, as DNA: TGTGCCAGCTCTCCCCGGGACAGAGCCTACAATGAGCAGTTCTTC. It encodes CASSPRDRAYNEQFF.

The chain employs TRBV7-6 and TRBJ2-7, with 10 bases fitting TRBD1. The CDR3 contains 16 residues. Germline V gives CDR1 SGHVS, CDR2 FNYEAQ. V gave up 5 bases and J gave up 5 bases; unmatched junction bases: 12. CDR3 sequence (DNA): TGTGCCAGCAGCCGCATTGACAGGACAGGGGGGGACGAGCAGTACTTC. Its protein is CASSRIDRTGGDEQYF.

The rearrangement links TRBV5-1 to TRBJ1-1, with unresolved D. The CDR3 spans 14 residues. Per germline, CDR1 SGHRS and CDR2 YFSETQ. Trimming took off 7 bases at V and 4 bases at J, with 17 bases between the two ends. The CDR3 is CASEPSPGATEAFF. The CDR3 DNA reads TGCGCCAGCGAGCCATCCCCGGGAGCCACTGAAGCTTTCTTT. Full variable domain (missing parts from reference TRBV5-1 and TRBJ1-1): KAGVTQTPRYLIKTRGQQVTLSCSPISGHRSVSWYQQTPGQGLQFLFEYFSETQRNKGNFPGRFSGRQFSNSRSEMNVSTLELGDSALYLCASEPSPGATEAFFGQGTRLTVV.

In nucleotides, the CDR3 is TGTGCCAGAAGCTTGGGAGGGAGAGGGACGAACACTGAAGCTTTCTTT. Residues: CARSLGGRGTNTEAFF. The chain employs TRBV5-3 and TRBJ1-1; tentative D call: TRBD1 (5 bases). TRBV5-3 is designated an ORF whose function remains uncertain. Trimming removed 0 bases from V and 1 base from J, with 13 bases in between. The CDR3 is made up of 16 amino acids.

The chain couples TRBV19 to TRBJ2-1, with D perhaps TRBD1 or TRBD2 (5 bases each). The V gene's germline CDR1 is LNHDA and CDR2 SQIVND (reference sequence). This CDR3 comprises 16 residues. Trimming took 7 bases from V and 5 from J, leaving 21 bases between them. The CDR3 DNA reads TGTGCCAGTATGGAACGCCATGGGACGTGGAACAATGAGCAGTTCTTC. It encodes CASMERHGTWNNEQFF.

This rearrangement joins TRBV7-2 to TRBJ2-1; D might be TRBD2 (7 bases). Germline CDR1 and CDR2: SGHTA and FQGNSA. The length of the CDR3 is 15 residues. V was trimmed by 6 bases and J by 7 bases, leaving 19 bases between them. The CDR3 loop is CASRPRGGRSNEQFF. CDR3 sequence (DNA): TGTGCCAGCAGACCCAGGGGCGGGAGATCAAATGAGCAGTTCTTC.

V is TRBV28 and J is TRBJ1-2; maybe TRBD1 (6 bases). The CDR3 consists of 13 residues. V lost 2 bases and J 5 bases, leaving 9 bases between the germline ends. The germline CDR1 and CDR2 sequences are MDHEN and SYDVKM. CDR3 nucleotides: TGTGCCAGCAGTTTAGGGACAAAATATGGCTACACCTTC. This translates into CASSLGTKYGYTF.

The chain recombines TRBV7-2 with TRBJ2-2, with D possibly TRBD2 on 6 matching bases. The V gene lost 0 bases and the J gene lost 7 bases, with 12 bases spanning the gap. Germline CDR1 and CDR2: SGHTA and FQGNSA. The CDR3 consists of 15 residues. CDR3 protein: CASSLAGGLGGELFF. The DNA for the CDR3 is TGTGCCAGCAGCTTAGCTGGGGGGTTAGGCGGGGAGCTGTTTTTT.

CDR3 nucleotides: TGTGCCAGCAGCTTTTACGGGACCCCTCAGGATGGCTACACCTTC. As protein: CASSFYGTPQDGYTF. V and J are TRBV7-9 and TRBJ1-2; tentative D call: TRBD1 (5 bases). V was pared by 3 bases and J by 6 bases, with 17 bases between. Germline values: CDR1 SEHNR, CDR2 FQNEAQ (reference sequence). This CDR3 region has 15 residues. The full variable domain, rest sourced from reference TRBV7-9 and TRBJ1-2, is DTGVSQNPRHKITKRGQNVTFRCDPISEHNRLYWYRQTLGQGPEFLTYFQNEAQLEKSRLLSDRFSAERPKGSFSTLEIQRTEQGDSAMYLCASSFYGTPQDGYTFGSGTRLTVV.

The rearrangement links TRBV6-6 to TRBJ2-5; D gene unclear. Germline V lookup: CDR1 MNHNY, CDR2 SVGAGI (reference sequence). The CDR3 extends over 13 amino acids. Trimming took 10 bases from V and 5 from J, leaving 17 bases between them. CDR3 amino acids: CATTPWGTETQYF. The CDR3 bases are TGTGCCACCACCCCTTGGGGAACGGAGACCCAGTACTTC.

The rearrangement uses TRBV5-1 and TRBJ1-2; D perhaps matches TRBD1 (6 bases). Germline lookup yields CDR1 SGHRS and CDR2 YFSETQ. The CDR3 loop spans 14 amino acids. V shed 0 bases and J shed 5 bases, with 11 bases lying between them. The CDR3 sequence: CASSLAPGDYGYTF. The CDR3 DNA reads as TGCGCCAGCAGCTTGGCCCCAGGGGATTATGGCTACACCTTC.

This clone was counted a single time. V gene TRBV4-3 combines with J gene TRBJ1-6, with a weak D call TRBD1 (5 bases). This CDR3 is 16 amino acids long. V was trimmed by 2 bases and J by 8 bases, leaving 16 bases between them. Germline values: CDR1 LGHNA, CDR2 YSLEER. The CDR3 DNA sequence: TGCGCCAGCAGCCAAACGTTCGGGGGAAAGGATTCACCCCTCCACTTT. This codes for CASSQTFGGKDSPLHF.